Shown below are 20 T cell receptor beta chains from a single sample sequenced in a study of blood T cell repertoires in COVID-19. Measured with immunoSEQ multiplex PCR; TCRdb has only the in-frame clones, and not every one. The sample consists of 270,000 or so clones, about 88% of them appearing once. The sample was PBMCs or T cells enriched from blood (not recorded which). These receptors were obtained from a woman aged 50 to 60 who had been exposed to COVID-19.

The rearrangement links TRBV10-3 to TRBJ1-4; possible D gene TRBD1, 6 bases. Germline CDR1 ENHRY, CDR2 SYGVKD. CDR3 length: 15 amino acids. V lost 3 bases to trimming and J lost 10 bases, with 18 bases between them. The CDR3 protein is CAISEEPGHVAKLFF. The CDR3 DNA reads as TGTGCCATCAGTGAAGAGCCGGGACACGTTGCAAAACTGTTTTTT.

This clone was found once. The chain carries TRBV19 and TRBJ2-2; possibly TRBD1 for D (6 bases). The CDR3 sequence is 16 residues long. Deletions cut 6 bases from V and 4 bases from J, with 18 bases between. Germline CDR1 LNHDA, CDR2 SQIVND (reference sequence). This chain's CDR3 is CASSVQGTRSTGELFF. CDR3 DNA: TGTGCCAGTAGCGTTCAAGGGACACGAAGCACCGGGGAGCTGTTTTTT.

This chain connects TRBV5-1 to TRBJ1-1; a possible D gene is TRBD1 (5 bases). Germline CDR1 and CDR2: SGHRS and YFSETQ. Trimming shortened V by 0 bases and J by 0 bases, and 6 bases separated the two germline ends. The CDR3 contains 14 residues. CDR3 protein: CASSLGTLNTEAFF. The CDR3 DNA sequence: TGCGCCAGCAGCTTGGGGACACTGAACACTGAAGCTTTCTTT.

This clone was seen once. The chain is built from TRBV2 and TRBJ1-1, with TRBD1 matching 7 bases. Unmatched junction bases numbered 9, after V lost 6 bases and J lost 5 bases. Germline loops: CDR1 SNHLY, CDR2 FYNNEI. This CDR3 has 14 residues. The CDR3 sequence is CASRGPQGRTEAFF. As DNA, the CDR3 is TGTGCCAGCAGGGGACCACAGGGGAGGACTGAAGCTTTCTTT.

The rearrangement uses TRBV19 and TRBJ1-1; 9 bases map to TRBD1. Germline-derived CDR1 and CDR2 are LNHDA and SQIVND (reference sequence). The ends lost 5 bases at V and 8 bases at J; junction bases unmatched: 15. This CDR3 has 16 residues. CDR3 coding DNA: TGTGCCAGTAGTTTACAGGGGGCGCGGTTTGCCATCGAAGCTTTCTTT. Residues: CASSLQGARFAIEAFF. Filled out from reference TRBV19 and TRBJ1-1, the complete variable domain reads DGGITQSPKYLFRKEGQNVTLSCEQNLNHDAMYWYRQDPGQGLRLIYYSQIVNDFQKGDIAEGYSVSREKKESFPLTVTSAQKNPTAFYLCASSLQGARFAIEAFFGQGTRLTVV.

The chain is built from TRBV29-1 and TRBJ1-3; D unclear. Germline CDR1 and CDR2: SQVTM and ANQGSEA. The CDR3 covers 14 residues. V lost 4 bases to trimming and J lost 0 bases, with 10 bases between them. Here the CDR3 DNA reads TGCAGCGTTGTCCCGGGGAGCTCTGGAAACACCATATATTTT. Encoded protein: CSVVPGSSGNTIYF.

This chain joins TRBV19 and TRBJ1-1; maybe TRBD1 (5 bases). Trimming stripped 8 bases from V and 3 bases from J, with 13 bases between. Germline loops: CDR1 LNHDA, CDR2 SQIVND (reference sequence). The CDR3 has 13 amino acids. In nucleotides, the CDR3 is TGTGCCAGTGGGTCAGACAGCGACACTGAAGCTTTCTTT. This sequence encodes CASGSDSDTEAFF.

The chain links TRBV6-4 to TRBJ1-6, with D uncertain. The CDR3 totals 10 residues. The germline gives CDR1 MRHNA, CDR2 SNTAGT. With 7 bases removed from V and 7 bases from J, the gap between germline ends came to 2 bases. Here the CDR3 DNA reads TGTGCCAGCACAAATTCACCCCTCCACTTT. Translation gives CASTNSPLHF.

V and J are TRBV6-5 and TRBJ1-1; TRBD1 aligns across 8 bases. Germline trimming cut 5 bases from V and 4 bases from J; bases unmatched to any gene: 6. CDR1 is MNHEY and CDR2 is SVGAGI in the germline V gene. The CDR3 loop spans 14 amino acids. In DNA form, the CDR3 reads TGTGCCAGCAGTCGACAGGGGCCGGGCACTGAAGCTTTCTTT. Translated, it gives CASSRQGPGTEAFF.

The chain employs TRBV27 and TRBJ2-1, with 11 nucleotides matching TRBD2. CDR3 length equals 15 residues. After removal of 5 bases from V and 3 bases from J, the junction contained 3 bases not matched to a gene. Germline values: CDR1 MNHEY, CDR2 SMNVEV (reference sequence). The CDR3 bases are TGTGCCAGCAGTGTGACTAGCGGGGACTACAATGAGCAGTTCTTC. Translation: CASSVTSGDYNEQFF.

The CDR3 coding sequence is TGTGCCAGCAGCTTAGGGACGGGGAATTCCTACAATGAGCAGTTCTTC. Translated: CASSLGTGNSYNEQFF. V and J are TRBV11-3 and TRBJ2-1; D possibly corresponds to TRBD2 (5 bases). The CDR3 covers 16 residues. V lost 1 base, J lost 1 base, and 11 bases lay in between. Germline CDR1 SGHNT, CDR2 YENEEA. Looking up the rest from reference TRBV11-3 and TRBJ2-1 gives the full variable domain: EAGVVQSPRYKIIEKKQPVAFWCNPISGHNTLYWYLQNLGQGPELLIRYENEEAVDDSQLPKDRFSAERLKGVDSTLKIQPAELGDSAVYLCASSLGTGNSYNEQFFGPGTRLTVL.

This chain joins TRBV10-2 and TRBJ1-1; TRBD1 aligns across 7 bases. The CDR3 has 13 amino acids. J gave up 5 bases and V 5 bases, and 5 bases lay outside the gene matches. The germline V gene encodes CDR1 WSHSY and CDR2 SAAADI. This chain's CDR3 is CASSSTGVTEAFF. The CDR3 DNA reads TGCGCCAGCAGTAGTACAGGGGTGACTGAAGCTTTCTTT.

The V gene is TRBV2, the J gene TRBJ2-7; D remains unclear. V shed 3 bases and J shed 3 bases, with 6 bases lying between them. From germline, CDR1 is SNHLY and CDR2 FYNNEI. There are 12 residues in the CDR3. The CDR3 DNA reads TGTGCCAGCAGTGAGGCTAGCTACGAGCAGTACTTC. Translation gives CASSEASYEQYF.

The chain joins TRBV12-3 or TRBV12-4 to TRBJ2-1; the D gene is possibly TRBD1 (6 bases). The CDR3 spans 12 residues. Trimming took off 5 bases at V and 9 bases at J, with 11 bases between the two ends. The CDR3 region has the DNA TGTGCCAGCAGTCCCCTCAGGGGTGAGCAGTTCTTC. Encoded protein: CASSPLRGEQFF.

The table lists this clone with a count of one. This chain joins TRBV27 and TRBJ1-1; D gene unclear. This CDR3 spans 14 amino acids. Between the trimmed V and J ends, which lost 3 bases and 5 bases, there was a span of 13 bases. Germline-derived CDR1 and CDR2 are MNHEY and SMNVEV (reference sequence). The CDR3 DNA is TGTGCCAGCAGTTTCGGGAAAAGAGAAACTGAAGCTTTCTTT. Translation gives CASSFGKRETEAFF.

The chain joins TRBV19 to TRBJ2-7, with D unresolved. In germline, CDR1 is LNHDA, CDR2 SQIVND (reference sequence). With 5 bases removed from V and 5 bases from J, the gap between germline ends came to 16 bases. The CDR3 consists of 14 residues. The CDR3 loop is CASSLIASRNEQYF. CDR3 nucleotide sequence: TGTGCCAGTAGTTTGATTGCGTCGAGGAACGAGCAGTACTTC.

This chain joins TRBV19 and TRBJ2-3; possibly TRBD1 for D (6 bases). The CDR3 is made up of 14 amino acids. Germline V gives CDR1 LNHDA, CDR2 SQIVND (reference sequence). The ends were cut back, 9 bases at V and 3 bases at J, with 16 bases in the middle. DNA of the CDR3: TGTGCCAGCTCTACAGGGACCTTAACAGATACGCAGTATTTT. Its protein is CASSTGTLTDTQYF.

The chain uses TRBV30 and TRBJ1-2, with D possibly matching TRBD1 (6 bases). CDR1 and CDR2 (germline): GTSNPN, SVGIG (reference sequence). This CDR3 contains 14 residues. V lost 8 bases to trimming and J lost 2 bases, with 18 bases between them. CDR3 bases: TGTGCCGGAACCCAGGGGAGAGTAAACTATGGCTACACCTTC. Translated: CAGTQGRVNYGYTF. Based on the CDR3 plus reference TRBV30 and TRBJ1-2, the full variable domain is SQTIHQWPATLVQPVGSPLSLECTVEGTSNPNLYWYRQAAGRGLQLLFYSVGIGQISSEVPQNLSASRPQDRQFILSSKKLLLSDSGFYLCAGTQGRVNYGYTFGSGTRLTVV.

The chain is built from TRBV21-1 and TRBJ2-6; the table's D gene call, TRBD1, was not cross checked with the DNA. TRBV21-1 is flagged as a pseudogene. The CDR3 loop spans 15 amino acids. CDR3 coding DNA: TGTGCCAGCCCCAGGGGGCCCGAGGGGGCCAACGTCCTGACTTTC. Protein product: CASPRGPEGANVLTF.

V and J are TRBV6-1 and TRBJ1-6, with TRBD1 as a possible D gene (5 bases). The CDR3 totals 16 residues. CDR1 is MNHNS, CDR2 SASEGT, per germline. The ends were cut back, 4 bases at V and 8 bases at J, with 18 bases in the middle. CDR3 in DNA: TGTGCCAGCAGTGTCCGATCCGGGACGGGGGATTCACCCCTCCACTTT. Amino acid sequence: CASSVRSGTGDSPLHF.